A selection of T cell receptor beta chains follows, all from one sample in a study of blood T cells in healthy people across ages. TCRdb reanalysed the 5' RACE reads using MiXCR and keeps one entry per CDR3 protein. The data contain approximately 790,000 distinct CDR3 sequences, approximately 65% of them singletons. The specimen was blood. These TCRs come from a man between 25 and 39 years old in good health. CDR3s include the opening cysteine and the closing phenylalanine or tryptophan. The order of the fields is J gene, D gene, V gene, CDR3 length, clone size, CDR3 protein, CDR3 DNA. D genes are given only for firm matches. Size is omitted from some rows. Given values are once, few, many or a class for expanded clones.

J: TRBJ2-2; D: -; V: TRBV25-1; length: 14; size: -; CDR3: CASSGLRGPGELFF; DNA: TGTGCCAGCAGTGGTTTAAGGGGACCCGGGGAGCTGTTTTTT
J: TRBJ2-1; D: -; V: TRBV5-5; length: 15; size: -; CDR3: CASSLGSLFLNEQFF; DNA: TGTGCCAGCAGCTTGGGCAGTCTGTTTCTCAATGAGCAGTTCTTC
J: TRBJ2-1; D: -; V: TRBV15; length: 16; size: -; CDR3: CATSRVSSSAWGEQFF; DNA: TGTGCCACCAGCAGAGTTTCGAGTTCTGCCTGGGGTGAGCAGTTCTTC
J: TRBJ2-2; D: TRBD1; V: TRBV7-3; length: 14; size: -; CDR3: CASTDRGPGGELFF; DNA: TGTGCCAGCACCGACAGGGGGCCAGGCGGGGAGCTGTTTTTT
J: TRBJ2-5; D: TRBD2; V: TRBV9; length: 15; size: once; CDR3: CASSVIAGPQETQYF; DNA: TGTGCCAGCAGCGTAATAGCGGGGCCCCAAGAGACCCAGTACTTC
J: TRBJ2-1; D: TRBD1; V: TRBV7-2; length: 15; size: -; CDR3: CACSSGQGGYNEQFF; DNA: TGTGCCTGCAGCTCCGGACAGGGGGGGTACAATGAGCAGTTCTTC
J: TRBJ2-7; D: TRBD2; V: TRBV6-5; length: 16; size: -; CDR3: CASSYSLAGQTYEQYF; DNA: TGTGCCAGCAGTTACTCACTAGCGGGGCAAACCTACGAGCAGTACTTC
J: TRBJ2-7; D: -; V: TRBV4-2; length: 14; size: -; CDR3: CASSQPTGTYEQYF; DNA: TGTGCCAGCAGCCAACCAACAGGGACCTACGAGCAGTACTTC
J: TRBJ1-2; D: -; V: TRBV20-1; length: 12; size: -; CDR3: CSARPLADGYTF; DNA: TGCAGCGCCCGTCCTTTAGCAGATGGCTACACCTTC
J: TRBJ2-3; D: -; V: TRBV10-3; length: 13; size: -; CDR3: CAISESPTDTQYF; DNA: TGTGCCATCAGTGAGTCCCCTACAGATACGCAGTATTTT
J: TRBJ1-2; D: -; V: TRBV9; length: 14; size: few; CDR3: CASNQQGRDYGYTF; DNA: TGTGCCAGCAACCAACAGGGAAGGGACTATGGCTACACCTTC
J: TRBJ2-7; D: -; V: TRBV4-2; length: 14; size: -; CDR3: CASSPGLEGYEQYF; DNA: TGTGCCAGCAGCCCGGGACTGGAAGGGTACGAGCAGTACTTC
J: TRBJ2-7; D: TRBD1; V: TRBV7-9; length: 16; size: once; CDR3: CASSFGTGNVAYEQYF; DNA: TGTGCCAGCAGTTTCGGGACAGGGAACGTGGCCTACGAGCAGTACTTC
J: TRBJ1-4; D: -; V: TRBV25-1; length: 14; size: few; CDR3: CASSVESTNEKLFF; DNA: TGTGCCAGCAGTGTCGAGTCGACTAATGAAAAACTGTTTTTT